The 18 T cell receptor beta chains below were found in one sample sequenced in a study of blood T cell repertoires in COVID-19. Clones were sequenced by immunoSEQ multiplex PCR, and TCRdb holds only the in-frame ones, with some missing. There are about 260,000 clones in the sample; about 88% occur only once, and less than 3% lies in the top ten. Sequenced input: PBMCs or T cells enriched from blood (not recorded which). These receptors were taken from a woman aged 45-65 years who had recovered from COVID-19.

The CDR3: CASSLGLGQGSYEQYF. The CDR3 bases are TGTGCCAGCAGCTTGGGCCTGGGACAGGGATCCTACGAGCAGTACTTC. The rearrangement links TRBV5-5 to TRBJ2-7, with 9 bases matching TRBD1. This CDR3 is 16 amino acids long. V shed 0 bases and J 1 base; nucleotides not matched to a gene: 5. Germline-derived CDR1 and CDR2 are SGHKS and YYEKEE (reference sequence).

The chain joins TRBV14 to TRBJ2-3, with 9 bases identical to TRBD2. The CDR3 sequence is 18 residues long. Trimming took 1 base from V and 2 from J; bases not matched to a gene: 10. Germline V lookup: CDR1 SGHDN, CDR2 FVKESK. The CDR3 sequence: CASSQGATSGGATDTQYF. The CDR3, as DNA: TGTGCCAGCAGCCAAGGGGCGACTAGCGGAGGCGCCACAGATACGCAGTATTTT.

To note about this clone: The junction shows a germline mismatch at one end, possibly a read error. This chain joins TRBV7-7 and TRBJ2-3; 11 nucleotides align to TRBD2. The CDR3 length is 15 residues. Germline assignment: CDR1 SSHAT and CDR2 FNYEAQ (reference sequence). CDR3 region: CASSPGLAGPDTQYF. Here the CDR3 DNA reads TGTGCTAGCAGCCCTGGACTAGCGGGTCCAGATACGCAGTATTTT.

The chain combines TRBV5-8 with TRBJ2-7; a possible D gene is TRBD2 (5 bases). The length of the CDR3 is 11 residues. V lost 5 bases to trimming and J lost 7 bases, with 10 bases between them. The germline gives CDR1 SGHTS, CDR2 YDEGEE. CDR3 region: CASSVRGEQYF. In DNA, the CDR3 is TGTGCCAGCAGTGTCCGGGGAGAGCAGTACTTC.

V and J are TRBV14 and TRBJ2-1, with 10 nucleotides matching TRBD2. V shed 0 bases, J shed 9 bases, and the junction held 11 bases outside the gene matches. The CDR3 loop spans 17 amino acids. Germline V lookup: CDR1 SGHDN, CDR2 FVKESK. In nucleotides, the CDR3 is TGTGCCAGCAGCCAAGAATTGAGCGGGAGGGGACGTGGTGAGCAGTTCTTC. It is translated as CASSQELSGRGRGEQFF.

This sequence joins TRBV5-8 and TRBJ1-5; D remains unclear. Trimming left V 4 bases short and J 2 bases short, with 10 bases between. This CDR3 region has 14 residues. Germline V lookup: CDR1 SGHTS, CDR2 YDEGEE. The CDR3 here is CASSPGRGNQPQHF. For the CDR3, the DNA is TGTGCCAGCAGCCCTGGTCGGGGCAATCAGCCCCAGCATTTT.

The chain carries TRBV28 and TRBJ2-7; TRBD2 aligns across 13 bases. V lost 6 bases and J lost 7; bases outside the gene matches: 9. Germline V gives CDR1 MDHEN, CDR2 SYDVKM. This CDR3 is built from 15 residues. The CDR3 region is CASSQRTSGSWEQYF. CDR3 nucleotide sequence: TGTGCCAGCAGCCAAAGGACTAGCGGGAGTTGGGAGCAGTACTTC.

The chain carries TRBV5-8 and TRBJ2-5, with 7 bases fitting TRBD2. The germline V gene encodes CDR1 SGHTS and CDR2 YDEGEE. Germline trimming cut 4 bases from V and 2 bases from J; bases unmatched to any gene: 14. This CDR3 comprises 17 residues. The CDR3 DNA follows: TGTGCCAGCAGCCCTGGAGCAATAGCGGGCCCACAAGAGACCCAGTACTTC. This encodes CASSPGAIAGPQETQYF.

The V call is TRBV5-1, the J call TRBJ1-1; 10 nucleotides agree with TRBD1. J was trimmed by 5 bases and V by 3 bases; bases with no gene match: 1. CDR3 length: 13 amino acids. Germline CDR1 is SGHRS and CDR2 is YFSETQ. The CDR3 DNA follows: TGCGCCAGCAGCTGGGGACAGGGGACTGAAGCTTTCTTT. This gives the protein CASSWGQGTEAFF. The full variable domain, in which reference TRBV5-1 and TRBJ1-1 provide the parts outside the CDR3, is KAGVTQTPRYLIKTRGQQVTLSCSPISGHRSVSWYQQTPGQGLQFLFEYFSETQRNKGNFPGRFSGRQFSNSRSEMNVSTLELGDSALYLCASSWGQGTEAFFGQGTRLTVV.

This chain links TRBV7-3 with TRBJ1-1; D is possibly TRBD1 (5 bases). Trimming removed 3 bases from V and 0 bases from J, with 8 bases in between. The germline V gene has CDR1 SGHTA and CDR2 FQGTGA. This CDR3 region has 14 residues. CDR3 sequence (DNA): TGTGCCAGCAGCTTGGCAGGGTTGAACACTGAAGCTTTCTTT. Its protein product is CASSLAGLNTEAFF.

This clone was detected once. The chain uses TRBV30 and TRBJ1-6; TRBD1 agrees at 7 bases. CDR1 is GTSNPN and CDR2 is SVGIG in the germline V gene (reference sequence). Unmatched junction bases numbered 1, after V lost 3 bases and J lost 8 bases. This CDR3 is built from 12 residues. The chain's CDR3 is CAWSTGDSPLHF. CDR3 nucleotides: TGTGCCTGGAGCACAGGGGATTCACCCCTCCACTTT.

The genes are TRBV7-3 and TRBJ2-7, with 8 bases aligning to TRBD2. The CDR3 runs 16 residues. J lost 2 bases, V lost 5 bases, and 11 bases had no gene match. Germline assignment: CDR1 SGHTA and CDR2 FQGTGA. CDR3 protein: CASSPLLAGTTYEQYF. CDR3 in DNA: TGTGCCAGCAGCCCCCTCTTAGCGGGGACTACCTACGAGCAGTACTTC.

The CDR3 spells CASSLGPRAGETQYF. In nucleotides, the CDR3 is TGTGCCAGCAGTTTGGGTCCTAGGGCGGGGGAGACCCAGTACTTC. V and J are TRBV28 and TRBJ2-5; possibly TRBD2 for D (6 bases). The CDR3 consists of 15 residues. CDR1 and CDR2 from the germline V gene are MDHEN and SYDVKM. V lost 3 bases and J lost 5, with 16 bases in between.

In nucleotides, the CDR3 is TGTGCCAGCAGTGATGGGACATCATGGCCCCAGCATTTT. Translated, it gives CASSDGTSWPQHF. V and J are TRBV25-1 and TRBJ1-5; possibly TRBD1 for D (6 bases). V was cut by 3 bases and J by 9 bases, with 12 bases left in between. The CDR3 is 13 residues long. The V gene's germline CDR1 is MGHDK and CDR2 SYGVNS.

The V gene is TRBV5-4, the J gene TRBJ2-1; no reliable D call. The CDR3 sequence is 15 residues long. Trimming shortened V by 4 bases and J by 2 bases, and 13 bases separated the two germline ends. The V gene's germline CDR1 is SGHNT and CDR2 YYREEE (reference sequence). In DNA, the CDR3 is TGTGCCAGCAGCCCGATTCCCACTGCCTACAATGAGCAGTTCTTC. Its translation is CASSPIPTAYNEQFF.

The V gene is TRBV5-6, the J gene TRBJ1-1, with D perhaps TRBD1 (6 bases). Germline CDR1 and CDR2: SGHDT and YYEEEE. The ends were cut back, 8 bases at V and 8 bases at J, with 16 bases in the middle. This CDR3 comprises 12 residues. CDR3 loop: CASYRERTEAFF. CDR3 DNA: TGTGCCAGTTACAGGGAAAGGACCGAAGCTTTCTTT.

The chain links TRBV11-2 to TRBJ2-1; weak D call: TRBD2 (6 bases). Germline values: CDR1 SGHAT, CDR2 FQNNGV. CDR3 length: 16 residues. The germline V and J ends were trimmed by 1 base and 4 bases, with 14 bases remaining between them. The CDR3 coding sequence is TGTGCCAGCAGCTTAGTGGTAGCGGCAAAGTACAATGAGCAGTTCTTC. Translating gives CASSLVVAAKYNEQFF.

A remark on this clone: One end of the junction is discordant with germline, which a read error may explain. The chain is built from TRBV7-7 and TRBJ1-1; D is undetermined. Germline V gives CDR1 SSHAT, CDR2 FNYEAQ (reference sequence). The CDR3 runs to 13 residues. DNA of the CDR3: TGTGCTAGCAGCCCGGCCGAGGGCACTGAAGCTTTCTTT. It is translated as CASSPAEGTEAFF.